This entry lists 24 T cell receptor beta chains sequenced from one sample in a study of T cells after yellow fever vaccination. TCRdb reprocessed the 5' RACE reads via MiXCR and lists one record per CDR3 protein. This table holds approximately 450,000 distinct CDR3 sequences, around a sixth found once. Sequences were derived from PBMCs, sampled before the yellow fever booster vaccination. The receptors were gathered from a man aged 18 to 30 who received the YFV17D yellow fever vaccine.

The chain joins TRBV7-2 to TRBJ1-1, with D possibly being TRBD1 (5 bases). Germline lookup yields CDR1 SGHTA and CDR2 FQGNSA. The length of the CDR3 is 13 residues. V dropped 5 bases and J dropped 7 bases, with 14 bases sitting between them. CDR3 DNA sequence: TGTGCCAGCAGCCCCGGACATTCCTTTGAAGCTTTCTTT. Translating it yields CASSPGHSFEAFF.

The chain is built from TRBV4-3 and TRBJ1-2; the D gene is possibly TRBD1 (5 bases). The CDR3 sequence is 15 residues long. V was shortened by 0 bases and J by 9 bases, with 17 bases between the two germline ends. CDR1 LGHNA and CDR2 YSLEER come from the germline V gene. The DNA of the CDR3 is TGCGCCAGCAGCCAAGATTGGCCGCCAGGGCGAAGCTACACCTTC. This codes for CASSQDWPPGRSYTF.

This chain joins TRBV7-2 and TRBJ1-5; TRBD1 might be the D (5 bases). Trimming took 4 bases from V and 3 from J, leaving 16 bases between them. This CDR3 comprises 16 residues. The V gene's germline CDR1 is SGHTA and CDR2 FQGNSA. The CDR3 nucleotides read TGTGCCAGCAGCTCAGGCACAGGTAGGCCCAATCAGCCCCAGCATTTT. It translates to CASSSGTGRPNQPQHF.

In its sample, this clonotype was seen a few times. The chain has TRBV7-2 and TRBJ2-5, with D possibly TRBD2 on 7 matching bases. V gave up 3 bases and J gave up 4 bases, with 12 bases separating them. The CDR3 is 14 residues long. Germline V CDR1 and CDR2: SGHTA, FQGNSA. The CDR3 region has the DNA TGTGCCAGCAGCTTCGGGGGGCTTAGAGAGACCCAGTACTTC. Its protein is CASSFGGLRETQYF.

The CDR3 protein is CASSVVPTYEQYF. CDR3 nucleotides: TGTGCCAGCAGCGTAGTTCCGACCTACGAGCAGTACTTC. V usage is TRBV9 and J usage is TRBJ2-7, with D unclear. V shed 0 bases and J shed 2 bases, with 6 bases lying between them. CDR3 size: 13 residues. Germline V gives CDR1 SGDLS, CDR2 YYNGEE.

The rearrangement joins TRBV6-1 to TRBJ2-1; the D gene could be TRBD1 or TRBD2 (5 bases each). Germline CDR1 and CDR2: MNHNS and SASEGT. The CDR3 is 13 residues long. Trimming shortened V by 4 bases and J by 10 bases, and 14 bases separated the two germline ends. The DNA of the CDR3 is TGTGCCAGCAGTGCCCGAGGGGTCCACGAGCAGTTCTTC. Residues: CASSARGVHEQFF.

This clonotype was seen just once. This chain links TRBV7-9 with TRBJ1-6, with a tentative D call TRBD1 (5 bases). CDR1 and CDR2 from the germline V gene are SEHNR and FQNEAQ (reference sequence). This CDR3 spans 18 amino acids. V shed 0 bases and J shed 0 bases, with 12 bases lying between them. CDR3 region: CASSLALGGSSYNSPLHF. In DNA form, the CDR3 reads TGTGCCAGCAGCTTAGCGCTCGGGGGGAGCTCCTATAATTCACCCCTCCACTTT.

The chain is built from TRBV4-3 and TRBJ1-2; no clear D. Trimming pared 0 bases from V and 10 bases from J, leaving 21 bases between. The V gene's germline CDR1 is LGHNA and CDR2 YSLEER. CDR3 length: 16 amino acids. CDR3 amino acids: CASSQELGDSPGLYTF. The CDR3 nucleotides are TGCGCCAGCAGCCAAGAGCTAGGCGACTCCCCCGGACTCTACACCTTC.

The sample holds a few counts of this clonotype. V gene TRBV14 combines with J gene TRBJ2-3; a possible D gene is TRBD2 (6 bases). V lost 4 bases and J lost 2, with 10 bases in between. The germline V gene encodes CDR1 SGHDN and CDR2 FVKESK. There are 14 residues in the CDR3. CDR3 nucleotides: TGTGCCAGCAGCCCGGCGGGGACCACAGATACGCAGTATTTT. Protein sequence: CASSPAGTTDTQYF. Looking up the rest from reference TRBV14 and TRBJ2-3 gives the full variable domain: EAGVTQFPSHSVIEKGQTVTLRCDPISGHDNLYWYRRVMGKEIKFLLHFVKESKQDESGMPNNRFLAERTGGTYSTLKVQPAELEDSGVYFCASSPAGTTDTQYFGPGTRLTVL.

This clonotype was observed a few times. V is TRBV4-2 and J is TRBJ2-5; D remains unclear. The V and J ends lost 0 bases and 5 bases respectively, with 13 bases between them. The CDR3 runs 15 residues. Germline lookup yields CDR1 LGHNA and CDR2 YNFKEQ. The CDR3 sequence: CASSQDSDVAETQYF. The CDR3 region has the DNA TGTGCCAGCAGCCAAGATTCGGACGTCGCGGAGACCCAGTACTTC.

In its sample, this clonotype was seen a few times. The chain employs TRBV5-1 and TRBJ2-1, with D hard to call. With 0 bases removed from V and 2 bases from J, the gap between germline ends came to 9 bases. Per the germline V gene, CDR1 is SGHRS and CDR2 is YFSETQ. The CDR3 consists of 15 residues. CDR3 DNA: TGCGCCAGCAGCTTGGCCGGGTCCGCCTACAATGAGCAGTTCTTC. This encodes CASSLAGSAYNEQFF.

This rearrangement joins TRBV11-1 to TRBJ1-2, with D perhaps matching TRBD1 (6 bases). The CDR3 runs to 14 residues. V shed 5 bases and J shed 2 bases, with 12 bases lying between them. The germline V gene has CDR1 SGHAT and CDR2 FQDESV (reference sequence). This CDR3 is CASSEDRSNYGYTF. The CDR3 bases are TGTGCCAGCAGCGAGGACAGATCGAACTATGGCTACACCTTC.

The genes are TRBV24-1 and TRBJ2-3, with unresolved D. Deletions cut 4 bases from V and 2 bases from J, with 9 bases between. The CDR3 contains 14 residues. Per the germline V gene, CDR1 is KGHDR and CDR2 is SFDVKD. As DNA, the CDR3 is TGTGCCACCAGTGACCTTGGTTTCACAGATACGCAGTATTTT. It is translated as CATSDLGFTDTQYF.

This clonotype was seen only a few times. The CDR3 DNA reads TGTGCCAGCAGCCCTTACAAGGGGTTGTGGGGCTACACCTTC. This translates into CASSPYKGLWGYTF. V usage is TRBV12-3 or TRBV12-4 and J usage is TRBJ1-2; a weak D match, TRBD1 (5 bases). The CDR3 extends over 14 amino acids. V lost 6 bases and J 8 bases, leaving 19 bases between the germline ends.

The sample holds a few counts of this clonotype. The chain joins TRBV6-1 to TRBJ2-1; maybe TRBD1 (6 bases). Trimming shortened V by 2 bases and J by 9 bases, and 8 bases separated the two germline ends. The germline CDR1 and CDR2 sequences are MNHNS and SASEGT. This CDR3 is built from 12 residues. In DNA, the CDR3 is TGTGCCAGCAGTGAACAGGGGATTGAGCAGTTCTTC. Protein product: CASSEQGIEQFF.

Details on this clonotype: Its ends do not fully match the called genes, so a read error is possible. V is TRBV4-1 and J is TRBJ2-1, with D possibly being TRBD2 (5 bases). Per the germline V gene, CDR1 is MGHRA and CDR2 is YSYEKL. The CDR3 spans 18 residues. The DNA of the CDR3 is TGCGCCAGCAGCCAAGATCGGGATTTCAGCGGCCCCTACCATGAGCAGTTCTTC. Amino acids: CASSQDRDFSGPYHEQFF.

With regard to this clonotype: This may come from a read error, since a much larger clone is one base off. The V gene is TRBV5-1, the J gene TRBJ2-3; 8 nucleotides agree with TRBD1. CDR3 size: 15 residues. V dropped 3 bases and J dropped 0; count of bases not matched to a gene: 3. Germline V lookup: CDR1 SGHRS, CDR2 YFSETQ. The CDR3 sequence is CASSSDRASTDTQYF. The CDR3 nucleotides read TGCGCCAGCAGCTCGGACAGGGCTAGCACAGATACGCAGTATTTT.

This clonotype was observed a few times. V usage is TRBV5-1 and J usage is TRBJ2-1, with D perhaps being TRBD1 or TRBD2 (5 bases each). Germline V gene data show CDR1 as SGHRS and CDR2 as YFSETQ. The CDR3 extends over 16 amino acids. V gave up 0 bases and J gave up 8 bases, with 18 bases separating them. In nucleotides, the CDR3 is TGCGCCAGCAGCTTGGCCTCCCGGGGACGGGTGGATGAGCAGTTCTTC. Amino acid sequence: CASSLASRGRVDEQFF.

V gene TRBV12-3 or TRBV12-4 combines with J gene TRBJ2-1; D might be TRBD2 (6 bases). CDR3 length: 15 amino acids. Deletions cut 5 bases from V and 9 bases from J, with 20 bases between. The CDR3 coding sequence is TGTGCCAGCAGTCGAAAGGAGGGGCTCGGGGGTGAGCAGTTCTTC. Its protein is CASSRKEGLGGEQFF.

The chain recombines TRBV3-1 with TRBJ2-1; tentative D call: TRBD2 (6 bases). With 4 bases removed from V and 12 bases from J, the gap between germline ends came to 19 bases. Looked up from germline, CDR1 is LGHDT and CDR2 is YNNKEL (reference sequence). The CDR3 covers 14 residues. The CDR3 DNA is TGTGCCAGCAGCCCTTTCCTTGGGGACTTCAGGCAGTTCTTC. Translated: CASSPFLGDFRQFF.

The V and J genes are TRBV3-1 and TRBJ1-6; D remains ambiguous. Germline loops: CDR1 LGHDT, CDR2 YNNKEL (reference sequence). The CDR3 runs 16 residues. V lost 2 bases and J 2 bases, leaving 10 bases between the germline ends. The CDR3 DNA sequence: TGTGCCAGCAGCCAACAGTTGGTAACCTATAATTCACCCCTCCACTTT. It specifies CASSQQLVTYNSPLHF.

The J gene is TRBJ1-2, the V gene TRBV6-4; D may be TRBD1 (6 bases). Trimming removed 6 bases from V and 7 bases from J, with 15 bases in between. Germline V lookup: CDR1 MRHNA, CDR2 SNTAGT. The CDR3 totals 13 residues. This CDR3 is CASSITGSGGYTF. The CDR3 region has the DNA TGTGCCAGCAGCATAACAGGGAGCGGTGGCTACACCTTC.

The gene calls are TRBV15 and TRBJ2-1; D not resolved. The CDR3 totals 15 residues. V was shortened by 1 base and J by 8 bases, with 15 bases between the two germline ends. CDR1 is LNHNV and CDR2 is YYDKDF in the germline V gene (reference sequence). The CDR3 sequence: CATSRVFRAGDEQFF. CDR3 nucleotide sequence: TGTGCCACCAGCAGAGTTTTCCGGGCTGGTGATGAGCAGTTCTTC.

This chain joins TRBV30 and TRBJ2-5; no clear D gene. CDR3 length: 13 amino acids. Germline lookup yields CDR1 GTSNPN and CDR2 SVGIG (reference sequence). V was cut by 5 bases and J by 2 bases, with 12 bases left in between. CDR3 in amino acids: CAWAQSGQETQYF. CDR3 DNA: TGTGCCTGGGCCCAGTCCGGTCAAGAGACCCAGTACTTC.